What follows describes a single T cell receptor beta chain. Which antigen it targets is not known. No base qualities exist here, and no much larger clone lies one base off it. The record originates from a study of blood T cell repertoires in COVID-19 (dated by TCRdb to the early 2020s). Looking at the study overall: Samples from collaborators originated in the United States, Italy and Spain and spanned both the acute and convalescent phases of COVID-19. The prospective study material was composed of cDNA or gDNA derived from T cells, B-cell-depleted T cells, or PBMCs. The dataset comprised deeply sampled blood TCRbeta repertoires from subjects exposed to, actively infected with, or recovered from COVID-19. The repertoires were released in a freely available public database intended as a resource for research on the immune response to SARS-CoV-2. The samples were drawn from the first 160 participants of the ongoing ImmuneRACE study and from 1,254 subjects provided by 6 global collaborators. A de-identified subject ID, COVID-19 status, age in years and sex were almost always included in the sample metadata. Where HLA class I and class II types were available, the types were taken from metadata supplied by the sample provider, not from assay-based typing.

Looking up the germline V gene (reference sequence) yields CDR1 MNHEY and CDR2 SMNVEV. V is clipped by 3 bases and J by 8 bases, and the sequence between their germline boundaries is 19 bases long. The CDR3 contains 16 residues, cysteine and phenylalanine counted. Only the CDR3 part of the read is kept: 48 bases, read in frame from the first base. TCRbeta CDR3 regions were amplified from genomic DNA using the immunoSEQ Assay, a bias-controlled multiplex PCR. The authors' pipeline ran thus. Within the assay, amplification of reference gene primers was used to estimate how many nucleated cells each sample contained. To quantify the absolute abundance of each unique TCRbeta CDR3 rearrangement, sequence reads were collapsed and filtered. For each sample, productive Simpson clonality was calculated as the square root of Simpson's diversity index across productive rearrangements. This is the immuneACCESS table as TCRdb keeps it, with only in-frame sequences that have V and J called. A part of the clones is gone; compared with another copy, unresolved V genes explain less than half, and the rest is unexplained. V, J and clone size derive from that table, while D and trimming were established from the DNA sequence. Recorded for this sample are about 180,000 clones; about 81% of them occurred a single time. The ten biggest clones cover 12% of the sample.

At one collaborating source in Seattle, patients were enrolled during active infection and were followed longitudinally through the course of disease. The collaborating institutions used their own protocols to collect whole blood in K2EDTA tubes. For TCRbeta analysis, collaborators shipped samples in one of three forms: frozen whole blood, isolated PBMCs, or DNA extracted from either of those sample types. Study-level results and caveats: How much clinical and demographic metadata was included differed by source and by participant, and the metadata was provided uncurated.

Specimen: peripheral blood. This sequence uses TRBV27 and TRBJ1-4; tentative D gene TRBD1, with 6 bases matching. The source of this sequence is a woman of 80 years or more with COVID-19, enrolled during active disease. The DNA sequence is TGTGCCAGCAGTTTGGGGCAGGGGTTTATAGGGGAAAAACTGTTTTTT. This yields the protein CASSLGQGFIGEKLFF.